The 24 T cell receptor beta chains reported below all come from one sample, sequenced in a study of blood T cell repertoires in COVID-19. The method was immunoSEQ multiplex PCR; TCRdb's version includes in-frame clones alone and lacks a portion of them. The sample yields roughly 220,000 clones, about 86% seen once. Sample: peripheral blood. These receptors were obtained from a woman in her fifties or sixties with COVID-19, enrolled during active disease.

The chain joins TRBV2 to TRBJ2-5, with 9 positions matching TRBD2. V dropped 0 bases and J dropped 4; count of bases not matched to a gene: 6. The V gene's germline CDR1 is SNHLY and CDR2 FYNNEI. The CDR3 covers 16 residues. In nucleotides, the CDR3 is TGTGCCAGCAGTGAAGCGGGACTAGCTTATGGAGAGACCCAGTACTTC. Protein product: CASSEAGLAYGETQYF.

This chain connects TRBV10-2 to TRBJ2-7; TRBD2 is a possible D gene (5 bases). V lost 6 bases to trimming and J lost 6 bases, with 15 bases between them. Germline V gene data show CDR1 as WSHSY and CDR2 as SAAADI. The CDR3 extends over 13 amino acids. The CDR3 DNA follows: TGCGCCAGCAGCAAATATTCTGAGGGCGAGCAGTACTTC. Its protein product is CASSKYSEGEQYF.

The rearrangement uses TRBV11-2 and TRBJ2-1; TRBD2 aligns across 9 bases. The CDR3 contains 16 residues. Trimming took 1 base from V and 5 from J; bases not matched to a gene: 6. Germline CDR1 is SGHAT and CDR2 is FQNNGV. CDR3 in amino acids: CASSLVPAGGNNEQFF. CDR3 sequence (DNA): TGTGCCAGCAGCTTAGTCCCAGCGGGGGGAAACAATGAGCAGTTCTTC.

The gene calls are TRBV18 and TRBJ2-7; D gene unclear. Trimming removed 3 bases at V and 0 bases at J, with 9 bases between. This CDR3 region has 14 residues. CDR1 is KGHSH, CDR2 LQKENI, per germline. The CDR3 DNA follows: TGTGCCAGCTCACCGACTTATAGCTCCTACGAGCAGTACGTC. It is translated as CASSPTYSSYEQYV.

This clone was seen a handful of times. The CDR3 protein is CASSPQTGERLGYTF. Written as DNA, the CDR3 is TGTGCCAGCAGTCCGCAGACAGGGGAGAGGCTTGGCTACACCTTC. The V call is TRBV6-5, the J call TRBJ1-2; 8 bases are shared with TRBD1. The CDR3 is 15 amino acids. Germline assignment: CDR1 MNHEY and CDR2 SVGAGI. After removal of 5 bases from V and 7 bases from J, the junction contained 12 bases not matched to a gene.

This rearrangement joins TRBV5-8 to TRBJ2-3; 8 positions match TRBD2. Germline V lookup: CDR1 SGHTS, CDR2 YDEGEE. This CDR3 is 17 amino acids long. With V trimmed by 4 bases and J by 2 bases, 12 bases remained unmatched. For the CDR3, the DNA is TGTGCCAGCAGCCCTCTGCGGGGGGCGTTATCCACAGATACGCAGTATTTT. Residues: CASSPLRGALSTDTQYF.

This clone was detected a few times. The chain carries TRBV10-1 and TRBJ1-1, with TRBD1 matching 8 bases. The CDR3 runs 12 residues. J gave up 7 bases and V 11 bases, and 9 bases lay outside the gene matches. Germline loops: CDR1 WNHNN, CDR2 SYGVQD (reference sequence). The CDR3, as DNA: TGCGCCGGGAGGACAGGGTACAGTGAAGCTTTCTTT. It translates to CAGRTGYSEAFF.

The genes are TRBV10-2 and TRBJ1-1, with 7 bases lining up with TRBD1. CDR1 is WSHSY and CDR2 is SAAADI in the germline V gene. Unmatched junction bases numbered 2, after V lost 6 bases and J lost 1 base. The CDR3 length is 13 residues. In nucleotides, the CDR3 is TGCGCCAGCAGGGGACAGACGAACACTGAAGCTTTCTTT. Protein product: CASRGQTNTEAFF.

CDR3 nucleotides: TGTGCCAGCAGCACTTACAGGGGGCGCAATGAAAAACTGTTTTTT. Residues: CASSTYRGRNEKLFF. This chain uses TRBV11-2 with TRBJ1-4; 9 bases agree with TRBD1. The J segment lost 5 bases and the V segment lost 5 bases, leaving 6 bases of the junction unmatched. CDR3 size: 15 residues. Per the germline V gene, CDR1 is SGHAT and CDR2 is FQNNGV.

The chain has TRBV2 and TRBJ2-5; D may be TRBD1 (5 bases). The CDR3 is 14 amino acids. Germline-derived CDR1 and CDR2 are SNHLY and FYNNEI. V shed 8 bases and J shed 5 bases, with 18 bases lying between them. For the CDR3, the DNA is TGTGCCAGCGATAAGGCAGGGTCGACGGAGACCCAGTACTTC. This encodes CASDKAGSTETQYF.

The CDR3 region has the DNA TGCAGCGTAGACAAGACAGGGTGGTACAATGAGCAGTTCTTC. Protein product: CSVDKTGWYNEQFF. This chain joins TRBV29-1 and TRBJ2-1; 7 bases fit TRBD1. Germline CDR1 is SQVTM and CDR2 is ANQGSEA. With 6 bases clipped from V and 4 bases from J, the junction kept 9 bases outside the gene matches. The CDR3 extends over 14 amino acids.

The V gene is TRBV30, the J gene TRBJ1-1; D gene uncertain. V was pared by 3 bases and J by 4 bases, with 9 bases between. The CDR3 contains 12 residues. Germline V gene data show CDR1 as GTSNPN and CDR2 as SVGIG (reference sequence). This CDR3 reads CAWRGSGTEAFF. DNA for the CDR3: TGTGCCTGGAGAGGATCAGGCACTGAAGCTTTCTTT.

The rearrangement joins TRBV5-1 to TRBJ2-1; 12 bases agree with TRBD2. Germline lookup yields CDR1 SGHRS and CDR2 YFSETQ. This CDR3 spans 17 amino acids. V trimming: 0 bases; J trimming: 0 bases; junction bases outside the gene matches: 1. The CDR3 sequence: CASSLASGGASYNEQFF. CDR3 coding DNA: TGCGCCAGCAGCTTGGCTAGCGGGGGGGCCTCCTACAATGAGCAGTTCTTC.

V gene TRBV25-1 combines with J gene TRBJ2-2; 7 bases are shared with TRBD2. V shed 3 bases, J shed 4 bases, and the junction held 2 bases outside the gene matches. Germline V gene data show CDR1 as MGHDK and CDR2 as SYGVNS. The CDR3 extends over 14 amino acids. CDR3 residues: CASSDWGGTGELFF. Written as DNA, the CDR3 is TGTGCCAGCAGTGACTGGGGGGGCACCGGGGAGCTGTTTTTT.

V gene TRBV7-2 combines with J gene TRBJ2-6; TRBD2 is a possible D gene (7 bases). The germline V gene encodes CDR1 SGHTA and CDR2 FQGNSA. The CDR3 runs 19 residues. V was pared by 1 base and J by 0 bases, with 16 bases between. The CDR3 sequence is CASSLVIGGAPSGANVLTF. CDR3 nucleotide sequence: TGTGCCAGCAGCTTAGTAATTGGGGGGGCCCCCTCTGGGGCCAACGTCCTGACTTTC.

The chain employs TRBV10-1 and TRBJ2-7, with TRBD1 matching 9 bases. Germline CDR1 and CDR2: WNHNN and SYGVQD (reference sequence). The V and J ends lost 4 bases and 5 bases, in that order; junction bases with no gene match: 3. The CDR3 consists of 13 residues. CDR3 sequence (DNA): TGCGCCAGCAGTGGACAGGGGGTCGACGAGCAGTACTTC. Amino acid sequence: CASSGQGVDEQYF.

The J gene is TRBJ2-1, the V gene TRBV19; D unclear. This CDR3 contains 15 residues. V dropped 4 bases and J dropped 0 bases, with 10 bases sitting between them. Germline V CDR1 and CDR2: LNHDA, SQIVND (reference sequence). DNA of the CDR3: TGTGCCAGTAGTAGCGGATCCTCCTCCTACAATGAGCAGTTCTTC. It encodes CASSSGSSSYNEQFF.

The chain employs TRBV6-2 or TRBV6-3 and TRBJ1-2; unclear D gene. CDR3 size: 12 residues. V shed 4 bases and J shed 6 bases, with 9 bases lying between them. Germline V gene sequence: CDR1 MNHEY, CDR2 SVGEGT. CDR3 sequence (DNA): TGTGCCAGCAGTTTAGCGGATCATGGCTACACCTTC. It codes for CASSLADHGYTF.

This clone was recorded only once. The V call is TRBV5-8, the J call TRBJ1-3, with D unresolved. Germline-derived CDR1 and CDR2 are SGHTS and YDEGEE. This CDR3 contains 15 residues. The germline V and J ends were trimmed by 0 bases and 3 bases, with 10 bases remaining between them. The CDR3 spells CASSLAMGFGNTIYF. The CDR3 coding sequence is TGTGCCAGCAGCTTGGCAATGGGCTTTGGAAACACCATATATTTT. Looking up the rest from reference TRBV5-8 and TRBJ1-3 gives the full variable domain: EAGVTQSPTHLIKTRGQQATLRCSPISGHTSVYWYQQALGLGLQFLLWYDEGEERNRGNFPPRFSGRQFPNYSSELNVNALELEDSALYLCASSLAMGFGNTIYFGEGSWLTVV.

This clone has a single count. This chain links TRBV18 with TRBJ1-4; maybe TRBD1 (5 bases). CDR3 length: 14 residues. Looked up from germline, CDR1 is KGHSH and CDR2 is LQKENI. Deletions cut 3 bases from V and 5 bases from J, with 10 bases between. The CDR3 DNA reads TGTGCCAGCTCACCGTGGCAGGGAAATGAAAAACTGTTTTTT. This codes for CASSPWQGNEKLFF. The full variable domain, its missing parts supplied by reference TRBV18 and TRBJ1-4, is NAGVMQNPRHLVRRRGQEARLRCSPMKGHSHVYWYRQLPEEGLKFMVYLQKENIIDESGMPKERFSAEFPKEGPSILRIQQVVRGDSAAYFCASSPWQGNEKLFFGSGTQLSVL.

This clone was detected a few times. J is TRBJ2-3 and V is TRBV5-1; D is ambiguous. CDR1 SGHRS and CDR2 YFSETQ come from the germline V gene. V lost 0 bases to trimming and J lost 4 bases, with 6 bases between them. This CDR3 region has 13 residues. The CDR3 is CASSLAVSDTQYF. CDR3 nucleotides: TGCGCCAGCAGCTTGGCAGTTTCAGATACGCAGTATTTT.

The CDR3 coding sequence is TGTGCTAGTGGTTTGGTATTAGCGGGGGATACTACAATAGAGCAGTTCTTC. Protein: CASGLVLAGDTTIEQFF. The chain links TRBV12-5 to TRBJ2-1; 9 nucleotides match TRBD2. Germline-derived CDR1 and CDR2 are LGHNT and FRNRAP. The CDR3 is made up of 17 amino acids. V lost 0 bases to trimming and J lost 10 bases; unmatched junction nucleotides: 13. Based on the CDR3 plus reference TRBV12-5 and TRBJ2-1, the full variable domain is DARVTQTPRHKVTEMGQEVTMRCQPILGHNTVFWYRQTMMQGLELLAYFRNRAPLDDSGMPKDRFSAEMPDATLATLKIQPSEPRDSAVYFCASGLVLAGDTTIEQFFGPGTRLTVL.

This chain connects TRBV5-8 to TRBJ2-1, with D possibly TRBD2 on 6 matching bases. Trimming shortened V by 4 bases and J by 8 bases, and 13 bases separated the two germline ends. The CDR3 totals 13 residues. Germline V gives CDR1 SGHTS, CDR2 YDEGEE. For the CDR3, the DNA is TGTGCCAGCAGCGCCTGGAGGGCAGATGAGCAGTTCTTC. It specifies CASSAWRADEQFF.

The V gene is TRBV5-1, the J gene TRBJ1-1, with D possibly being TRBD1 (6 bases). V was clipped by 4 bases and J by 8 bases, with 21 bases between them. Germline V gene data show CDR1 as SGHRS and CDR2 as YFSETQ. This CDR3 contains 15 residues. CDR3 nucleotides: TGCGCCAGCAGCCCGGATGGGGGCCCAGGAAGGGAAGCTTTCTTT. Translation: CASSPDGGPGREAFF.